Following are 9 T cell receptor beta chains from one sample sequenced in a study of blood T cell repertoires in COVID-19. Here immunoSEQ multiplex PCR was the method, and the copy in TCRdb shows in-frame clones only, minus some. The data contain around 160,000 clones, around 86% of them seen just once; the ten biggest clones take up roughly 8%. Input material: peripheral blood. The receptors shown here come from a man between 60 and 70 years old with acute or convalescent COVID-19.

The CDR3 sequence: CASRRATYGYTF. Written as DNA, the CDR3 is TGTGCCAGCAGGAGGGCTACCTATGGCTACACCTTC. The J gene is TRBJ1-2, the V gene TRBV2; D remains ambiguous. The V end lost 6 bases, the J end lost 4 bases, and 9 bases lay between the germline ends. The CDR3 loop spans 12 amino acids. The germline V gene encodes CDR1 SNHLY and CDR2 FYNNEI.

This chain joins TRBV5-1 and TRBJ1-2, with no clear D. V lost 5 bases and J 5 bases, leaving 10 bases between the germline ends. The CDR3 consists of 12 residues. CDR1 is SGHRS, CDR2 YFSETQ, per germline. CDR3 region: CASSEAQYGYTF. The DNA of the CDR3 is TGCGCCAGCAGTGAGGCCCAGTATGGCTACACCTTC.

This rearrangement joins TRBV3-1 (or the pseudogene TRBV3-2) to TRBJ1-6; D is perhaps TRBD1 (5 bases). The germline V gene has CDR1 LGHDT and CDR2 YNNKEL (reference sequence). CDR3 length equals 15 residues. With 3 bases removed from V and 8 bases from J, the gap between germline ends came to 14 bases. Here the CDR3 DNA reads TGTGCCAGCAGCCACGGGGGGAGAGGGGATTCACCCCTCCACTTT. It specifies CASSHGGRGDSPLHF.

The gene calls are TRBV28 and TRBJ1-6, with D possibly matching TRBD1 (5 bases). Germline V lookup: CDR1 MDHEN, CDR2 SYDVKM. Trimming left V 6 bases short and J 1 base short, with 10 bases between. The CDR3 sequence is 15 residues long. The DNA for the CDR3 is TGTGCCAGCAGGCCGGCAGGGTCCTATAATTCACCCCTCCACTTT. Its translation: CASRPAGSYNSPLHF.

This chain connects TRBV28 to TRBJ2-1, with D tentatively TRBD2 (6 bases). The germline V and J ends were trimmed by 6 bases and 9 bases, with 33 bases remaining between them. Germline values: CDR1 MDHEN, CDR2 SYDVKM. This CDR3 contains 19 residues. CDR3 in amino acids: CASSPTLGTPGSRRSEQFF. Written as DNA, the CDR3 is TGTGCCAGCAGCCCGACCCTGGGGACTCCGGGTAGTCGGAGAAGTGAGCAGTTCTTC.

The chain has TRBV7-9 and TRBJ1-2; 8 bases agree with TRBD1. Germline V gene data show CDR1 as SEHNR and CDR2 as FQNEAQ (reference sequence). After removal of 5 bases from V and 4 bases from J, the junction contained 9 bases not matched to a gene. The CDR3 runs 15 residues. The CDR3 DNA is TGTGCCAGCAGCGCCCGTGGACAGGGCGGCTATGGCTACACCTTC. Its translation is CASSARGQGGYGYTF. Combining the CDR3 with reference TRBV7-9 and TRBJ1-2 gives the whole variable domain DTGVSQNPRHKITKRGQNVTFRCDPISEHNRLYWYRQTLGQGPEFLTYFQNEAQLEKSRLLSDRFSAERPKGSFSTLEIQRTEQGDSAMYLCASSARGQGGYGYTFGSGTRLTVV.

This chain links TRBV5-4 with TRBJ2-2; 7 bases agree with TRBD2. There are 17 residues in the CDR3. Germline trimming cut 4 bases from V and 2 bases from J; bases unmatched to any gene: 11. Germline assignment: CDR1 SGHNT and CDR2 YYREEE (reference sequence). This CDR3 is CASSPNTPGLNTGELFF. CDR3 bases: TGTGCCAGCAGCCCGAATACGCCGGGACTAAACACCGGGGAGCTGTTTTTT.

The rearrangement links TRBV5-1 to TRBJ2-2; TRBD2 might be the D (5 bases). The V end lost 1 base, the J end lost 0 bases, and 10 bases lay between the germline ends. This CDR3 is built from 16 residues. Germline V lookup: CDR1 SGHRS, CDR2 YFSETQ. CDR3 region: CASSLLVGANTGELFF. The CDR3 DNA reads TGCGCCAGCAGCTTGTTGGTGGGAGCGAACACCGGGGAGCTGTTTTTT.

The gene calls are TRBV7-2 and TRBJ1-6; no reliable D call. V gave up 2 bases and J gave up 7 bases, with 6 bases separating them. Germline V gene sequence: CDR1 SGHTA, CDR2 FQGNSA. The CDR3 is 13 amino acids. CDR3 loop: CASSLSFNSPLHF. The CDR3 nucleotides are TGTGCCAGCAGCTTATCCTTCAATTCACCCCTCCACTTT.